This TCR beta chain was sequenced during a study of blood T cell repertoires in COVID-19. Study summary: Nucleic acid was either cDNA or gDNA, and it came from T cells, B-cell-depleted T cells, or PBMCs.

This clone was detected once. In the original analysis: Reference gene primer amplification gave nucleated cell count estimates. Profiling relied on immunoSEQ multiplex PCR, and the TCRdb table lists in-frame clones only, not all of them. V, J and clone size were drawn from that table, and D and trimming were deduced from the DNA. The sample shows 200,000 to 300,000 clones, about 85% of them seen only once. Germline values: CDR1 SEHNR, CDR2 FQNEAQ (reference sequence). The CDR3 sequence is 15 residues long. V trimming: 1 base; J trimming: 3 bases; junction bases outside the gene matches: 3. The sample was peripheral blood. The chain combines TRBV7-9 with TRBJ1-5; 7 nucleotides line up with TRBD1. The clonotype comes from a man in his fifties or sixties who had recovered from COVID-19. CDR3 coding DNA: TGTGCCAGCAGCTTAGGGGGACAGCACAATCAGCCCCAGCATTTT. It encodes CASSLGGQHNQPQHF. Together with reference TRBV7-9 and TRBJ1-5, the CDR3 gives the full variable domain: DTGVSQNPRHKITKRGQNVTFRCDPISEHNRLYWYRQTLGQGPEFLTYFQNEAQLEKSRLLSDRFSAERPKGSFSTLEIQRTEQGDSAMYLCASSLGGQHNQPQHFGDGTRLSIL.